This T cell receptor (beta chain) was identified during a study of cytomegalovirus exposure and HLA in healthy donors (dated 2017 in TCRdb). With regard to the full study: In an earlier analysis of under 600 of the donors, approximately 260 Gb of sequence data and approximately 100 million unique TCR beta sequences from roughly 180 million T cells were reported. Roughly 300 gigabases of sequencing data and 78 million or so unique TCR sequences were included in an early release covering 550 to 650 HLA-typed donors. Among the approximately 400 genotyped donors, 75% to 90% belonged to the genetic ancestry cluster associated with self-reported Caucasian donors. The study aimed to test whether cataloging public T cell receptors could reveal signatures of past pathogen exposure. The study profiled the T cell repertoires of hundreds of subjects by immunosequencing and related them to cytomegalovirus serostatus. Along with the approximately 650-subject first cohort, a separate validation cohort of over a hundred different subjects was used. High-throughput TCR immunosequencing, statistical association of individual TCRs with disease status, and machine learning were combined to predict cytomegalovirus infection status. To study patterns of TCR occurrence, a later analysis re-analyzed previously published TCR beta repertoires from 650 to 750 donors and added high-resolution HLA genotyping. Rather than using new phenotypic data, the later analysis identified candidate immune exposures from TCR beta sequences and from how often those sequences occurred across donors. To decide whether each TCR beta V gene segment behaved as functional or pseudogenic, an earlier analysis of 587 of the donors relied on high-throughput TCR beta sequencing. Donor age, sex, ethnicity and CMV serostatus were collected together with the repertoire data. In a later genetic analysis, genome-wide SNP genotypes for about 65% of the roughly 700 donors were used, and that subset was treated as a discovery cohort. All discovery cohort repertoires had been generated using a single sequencing platform. HLA typing included class I and class II loci at four-digit resolution. Typing coverage varied by locus: 629-630 donors for A, B, C, DRB1 and DQB1; roughly 510 for DQA1; more than 600 for DPA1; around 450 for DPB1. A few DR-DQ haplotypes were treated as single units for association and clustering because of strong linkage in the cohort. Among about 370 genotyped donors of the cohort, an average of approximately 240,000 unique TCR beta nucleotide sequences was sequenced per donor, of which roughly 18% were non-productive. Points the paper makes about the study in general: At a false discovery rate of 0.05, a later analysis linked some 17,000 TCR beta sequences to specific HLA alleles. The study gave a list of some 150 TCR beta chains associated with cytomegalovirus. For the cohort, immune exposure information was limited to CMV serostatus. While some public TCRs were present in many individuals, most TCR sequences turned up only very rarely across donors. Because HLA typing was missing for some donors at each locus, association tests included only the typed subset. A group of highly shared sequence variants was considered likely to be a technical artifact of the sequencing pipeline. In this cohort, only TCR beta chains were sequenced, and detectable features were limited by the absence of alpha or paired-chain data. In vitro tests confirmed that a few of the cytomegalovirus-associated TCR beta chains recognize cytomegalovirus antigens. It was suggested by the authors that the approach could potentially be generalized to other disease states and immunological phenotypes. In a later analysis, most CMV-associated TCR beta chains were found to appear HLA-restricted, with HLA associations seemingly driven largely by CMV exposure. A later analysis found that HLA-associated TCR beta chains were more clonally expanded and had lower generation probabilities than equally common non-associated chains. Because counts were too low, roughly 17 rarely observed V segments, including chromosome 9 orphons, were left out of the earlier analysis of 500 to 750 of the donors. Correlated functional status among segregating V segments might reflect linkage disequilibrium, but an unknown experimental factor could not be ruled out. A later genetic analysis reported fewer N-insertions in productive TCRs among donors in an Asian-associated ancestry cluster than the roughly 700-donor mean. In an earlier analysis of 450 to 750 of the donors, most TCR beta V segments appeared in productive rearrangements about 90% or about 30% of the time, broadly matching IMGT annotations. The presence/absence analyses assumed that sequencing depth was roughly uniform across donors, and that assumption may not be true. The classifier was reported to diagnose cytomegalovirus status with high specificity and sensitivity in both the original cohort and the validation cohort. Some IMGT-functional V segments, including TRBV6-2 and TRBV6-3, could not be distinguished by the 87-base-pair reads and were therefore excluded. A later genetic analysis associated a missense DCLRE1C variant with V-gene and J-gene trimming of TCR beta chains, and an independent cohort replicated the association. Several of the top co-occurrence clusters appeared to be linked to parvovirus B19, influenza, CMV and Epstein-Barr virus, according to a later analysis. A further reported finding was that TCR beta sequences accurately predicted the HLA-A and HLA-B alleles for most subjects in the first cohort. When HLA alleles, especially DR and DQ, strongly co-occurred, attributing TCR associations to individual alleles was difficult. In a later analysis, the rate of TCR association differed among HLA loci, with DRB1 alleles having the most associated TCRs and HLA-C alleles having the fewest.

The germline V gene supplies CDR1 SGDLS and CDR2 YYNGEE. The CDR3 has 14 amino acids, counting the end cysteine and phenylalanine. Kept here is only the CDR3 DNA, which spans 42 bases and is read in frame from base 1. Only one count was recorded for this clone. Its antigen specificity is not known. Per-nucleotide qualities are absent, and no much larger clonotype sits a single base away. Libraries came from the immunoSEQ multiplex PCR assay. For the multiplex PCR, a mixture combining 60 forward primers for TCR Vbeta segments and 13 reverse primers for TCR Jbeta segments was used. The CDR3 region of rearranged TCR beta genes was amplified from genomic DNA with a multiplex PCR assay. On the Illumina HiSeq System, the amplified TCR beta libraries were sequenced as 87-base-pair reads. In the source study's methods: A later analysis tallied approximately 87 million unique TCR beta chains across the 666 repertoires, and around 12 million of those chains were shared by two or more donors. To remove PCR and sequencing errors, raw reads were error-corrected and collapsed into unique sequences using a nearest-neighbor algorithm that merged closely related sequences. To assign V, D and J gene segments, CDR3 sequences were aligned to IMGT reference sequences. For a sequence to be retained, at least a six-nucleotide match to both a V gene segment and a J gene segment was required. Rearrangements were called productive when the CDR3 lacked stop codons and stayed in frame with V and J; all others were non-productive. CDR3 was defined by IMGT convention, running from the second conserved V-encoded cysteine to the conserved J-encoded phenylalanine. The earlier analysis of some 580 of the donors excluded any sequence lacking an unambiguous match to a single V gene segment. An earlier analysis of a few hundred of the donors classified V segments as functional when productive rearrangements were above 56.7% and as segregating when the standard deviation between donors was above 5%. To diagnose cytomegalovirus status from the catalog of TCR beta chain sequences, a statistical classification framework was built. A later analysis assigned V and J genes by comparing TCR nucleotide sequences with IMGT/GENE-DB human TR gene sequences. A later analysis assigned CDR3 sequences and most-parsimonious VDJ recombination scenarios with the TCRdist pipeline. In a later analysis, each TCR beta chain was defined by its CDR3 amino acid sequence together with its V-gene family, and reads without a unique V-gene family were excluded. In a later analysis, fewer than 600 highly shared, low-generation-probability nucleotide sequences were removed to address suspected cross-contamination and a sequencing artifact. In a later analysis, a clonal expansion index was calculated for each public chain from normalized within-repertoire ranks of inferred template counts. A later analysis computed generation probabilities with a VDJ recombination model fitted to out-of-frame rearrangements, and checked the results against IGoR. A later analysis scored TCR-TCR, TCR-HLA and TCR-CMV co-occurrence with hypergeometric tests, applying a repertoire-size bias correction to TCR pairs. False discovery rates were estimated in a later analysis by permuting HLA or CMV assignments 20 times. In a later analysis, co-occurring TCRs were grouped using DBSCAN, with TCRdist sequence similarity added in when clustering inside HLA-allele-positive subsets. Repertoires with fewer than 30,000 or more than 120,000 public chains, plus five repertoires with anomalous nucleotide sharing, were excluded from co-occurrence clustering. The table comes from immuneACCESS by way of TCRdb, which keeps in-frame sequences with V and J called. Part of the clones is missing from these tables; in studies checked, under half for an unresolved V gene and the rest for unknown reasons. V and J calls and clone size come straight from that table; D and trimming were deduced from the DNA. In all, the sample holds about 120,000 clones, and under 80% of those were seen once. Of the sample, around 30% falls within the top ten clones.

In total, around 600 healthy bone marrow donors made up the cohort. At the time of sampling, every cohort member was nominally healthy, though immune exposures that went unrecorded were likely present. The donor tested CMV seropositive, placing the donor among the roughly 300 seropositive members of the cohort. Each donor provided a peripheral blood sample, and peripheral blood mononuclear cells were used for TCR beta sequencing. The Qiagen DNeasy Blood Extraction Kit was used to extract genomic DNA from the blood cell samples. Recombination joined TRBV9 with TRBJ2-5, with the D gene not confidently named. The J call may be wrong; the DNA end is better matched by TRBJ2-7. This TCR was recovered from a man between 60 and 70 years old in good health and CMV-seropositive. Input material: PBMCs. Read as DNA, the sequence is TGTGCCAGCTCGCCAGCAGAGCACTACTACGAGCAGTACTTC. Protein translation: CASSPAEHYYEQYF.